The T cell receptor beta chain described here comes from a study of shared clonotypes between healthy human individuals. All donors qualified as healthy HIV-negative adults and had experienced no recent acute infections or vaccinations. The V and J ends lost 5 bases and 4 bases, in that order; junction bases with no gene match: 4. Per the germline V gene, CDR1 is MDHEN and CDR2 is SYDVKM. The CDR3 length is 14 residues. The assay was immunoSEQ multiplex PCR, and TCRdb's table has in-frame clones only and misses some. This repertoire shows about 1.1 million clones, approximately 80% found once; its top ten account for 0.6% to 0.7%. This clone was detected only once.

Sequences were obtained from memory CD4+ T cells from PBMCs. Subset: CD45RA-negative fraction. The chain combines TRBV28 with TRBJ1-5; 8 bases agree with TRBD1. The source is a man younger than 35 in good health. Some clones in this sample may be carry-over from other donors' samples. The CDR3 DNA sequence: TGTGCCAGCAGTCCGAACAGGGGGAATCAGCCCCAGCATTTT. This codes for CASSPNRGNQPQHF.